The 3 T cell receptor beta chains reported below all come from one sample, sequenced in a study of blood T cells in healthy people across ages. Sample-barcoded 5' priming and a J-beta primer mix drove a second PCR of roughly 6 to 12 cycles. TCRdb passed the 5' RACE reads through MiXCR, listing each CDR3 protein once. The sample shows about a million distinct CDR3 sequences, roughly two fifths of them seen only once. Sample: blood. These receptors were collected from a man younger than 30 in good health.

This clonotype appeared a few times. The rearrangement joins TRBV3-1 to TRBJ2-7; D is ambiguous. This CDR3 spans 13 amino acids. Deletions cut 4 bases from V and 6 bases from J, with 13 bases between. Germline V gene sequence: CDR1 LGHDT, CDR2 YNNKEL (reference sequence). CDR3: CASSLGPISEQYF. The DNA for the CDR3 is TGTGCCAGCAGCCTCGGACCGATCAGCGAGCAGTACTTC.

This clonotype was counted a few times. The V gene is TRBV4-2, the J gene TRBJ2-5; D remains unclear. The CDR3 length is 14 residues. Per germline, CDR1 LGHNA and CDR2 YNFKEQ. V was cut by 0 bases and J by 2 bases, with 7 bases left in between. The CDR3 loop is CASSQDLGQETQYF. In DNA form, the CDR3 reads TGTGCCAGCAGCCAAGATCTGGGGCAAGAGACCCAGTACTTC.

This clonotype was seen a few times. The chain uses TRBV9 and TRBJ1-4; no reliable D call. Per germline, CDR1 SGDLS and CDR2 YYNGEE. The CDR3 is 14 amino acids. Trimming took 6 bases from V and 8 from J, leaving 17 bases between them. Here the CDR3 reads CASTSGVSKEKLFF. In DNA form, the CDR3 reads TGTGCCAGCACCTCCGGGGTATCAAAGGAAAAACTGTTTTTT.